Listed below are T cell receptor beta chains from one sample, sequenced in a study of blood T cell repertoires in COVID-19. Data came from immunoSEQ multiplex PCR; TCRdb stores just in-frame clones and leaves some out. Of about 24,000 clones in the sample, roughly 87% were seen once. The sequencing sample was made of peripheral blood. These receptors all stem from a man between 65 and 79 years old with acute or convalescent COVID-19. Both conserved end residues are part of each CDR3. Fields, in order: J gene, D gene, V gene, clone size, CDR3 protein, CDR3 DNA. The D gene is left open where the match is weak. Expanded clones are given a class, and other clones once, few, many or no size at all.

TRBJ2-1	TRBD2	TRBV11-2	.	CASANRSGKSSYNEQFF	TGTGCCAGCGCGAATCGGAGCGGGAAGAGCTCCTACAATGAGCAGTTCTTC
TRBJ2-1	.	TRBV30	.	CAWSVTGEDEQFF	TGTGCCTGGAGTGTAACCGGGGAGGATGAGCAGTTCTTC
TRBJ2-2	TRBD1	TRBV10-1	.	CASSDPGGPGELFF	TGCGCCAGCAGTGATCCAGGGGGCCCCGGGGAGCTGTTTTTT
TRBJ2-7	.	TRBV6-5	.	CASSDSRLSYEQYF	TGTGCCAGCAGCGATAGCCGTCTATCCTACGAGCAGTACTTC
TRBJ1-5	TRBD1	TRBV19	.	CASKVRQGQSNQPQHF	TGTGCCAGTAAAGTGAGACAGGGTCAAAGCAATCAGCCCCAGCATTTT
TRBJ1-2	.	TRBV11-3	.	CATTRETLPGYTF	TGTGCCACAACCCGCGAGACTCTTCCCGGCTACACCTTC
TRBJ1-5	.	TRBV19	.	CASSIVGRADQPQHF	TGTGCCAGTAGTATAGTCGGGAGAGCGGATCAGCCCCAGCATTTT
TRBJ1-5	.	TRBV19	.	CASSEQDNQPQHF	TGTGCCAGTAGTGAACAGGACAATCAGCCCCAGCATTTT
TRBJ2-3	TRBD2	TRBV28	.	CASSPNQASGRAYTDTQYF	TGTGCCAGCAGTCCGAACCAGGCTAGCGGGAGGGCGTATACAGATACGCAGTATTTT
TRBJ2-3	.	TRBV12-3/TRBV12-4	.	CASSLILSDTQYF	TGTGCCAGCAGTTTAATCCTATCAGATACGCAGTATTTT
TRBJ2-5	.	TRBV7-9	.	CAERGYQETQYF	TGTGCCGAGAGGGGGTACCAAGAGACCCAGTACTTC
TRBJ1-1	.	TRBV7-8	.	CASRLSGVEDTEAFF	TGTGCCAGCAGGCTTTCAGGGGTCGAGGACACTGAAGCTTTCTTT
TRBJ1-2	.	TRBV5-6	.	CASSLGGGYTF	TGTGCCAGCAGCTTGGGCGGTGGCTACACCTTC
TRBJ2-1	TRBD2	TRBV24-1	.	CATSGASGRHYNEQFF	TGTGCCACCAGTGGAGCTAGCGGGAGGCATTACAATGAGCAGTTCTTC
TRBJ1-4	.	TRBV12-3/TRBV12-4	.	CASSWRVAEKLFF	TGTGCCAGCAGTTGGAGGGTGGCTGAAAAACTGTTTTTT
TRBJ2-7	.	TRBV2	.	CASSLGLLQDEQYF	TGTGCCAGCAGTCTGGGACTGCTCCAGGACGAGCAGTACTTC
TRBJ2-3	TRBD2	TRBV5-1	.	CASSMGLDTDTQYF	TGCGCCAGCAGCATGGGACTAGACACAGATACGCAGTATTTT
TRBJ1-2	.	TRBV28	.	CASSSEAYGYTF	TGTGCCAGCAGTTCAGAGGCCTATGGCTACACCTTC
TRBJ2-5	.	TRBV28	once	CASSFYGVKEQETQYF	TGTGCCAGCAGTTTTTACGGGGTAAAAGAACAAGAGACCCAGTACTTC
TRBJ2-3	.	TRBV25-1	.	CASRKTGEADTQYF	TGTGCCAGCAGAAAAACCGGGGAGGCAGATACGCAGTATTTT
TRBJ1-1	.	TRBV5-1	.	CASSLDAGNTEAFF	TGCGCCAGCAGCTTGGACGCAGGGAACACTGAAGCTTTCTTT
TRBJ2-5	.	TRBV19	.	CATDATGLSQETQYF	TGTGCCACAGACGCGACAGGTCTTTCCCAAGAGACCCAGTACTTC
TRBJ2-7	.	TRBV2	.	CASSERVSSYEQYF	TGTGCCAGCAGTGAGAGGGTATCCTCCTACGAGCAGTACTTC
TRBJ1-2	TRBD1	TRBV5-1	.	CASSTDRGQDYGYTF	TGCGCCAGCAGCACGGACAGGGGGCAAGACTATGGCTACACCTTC
TRBJ1-5	TRBD1	TRBV4-2	.	CASSQDLNRETGGGGVDQPQHF	TGTGCCAGCAGCCAAGATCTTAATAGGGAGACAGGGGGCGGTGGAGTTGATCAGCCCCAGCATTTT
TRBJ2-4	TRBD1	TRBV24-1	.	CATIVDRGNIQYF	TGTGCCACCATCGTGGACAGGGGAAACATTCAGTACTTC
TRBJ2-7	.	TRBV18	.	CASSPRTAGGIDEQYF	TGTGCCAGCTCACCACGGACCGCAGGGGGGATCGACGAGCAGTACTTC
TRBJ2-7	TRBD1	TRBV7-9	.	CASSPVRTGPREQYF	TGTGCCAGCAGCCCCGTCAGGACAGGCCCGCGGGAGCAGTACTTC
TRBJ1-4	.	TRBV7-9	.	CASSLARNNEKLFF	TGTGCCAGCAGCTTAGCGAGGAATAATGAAAAACTGTTTTTT
TRBJ2-2	TRBD2	TRBV5-1	.	CASSLHRLAGIANTGELFF	TGCGCCAGCAGCTTGCACCGACTAGCGGGTATTGCGAACACCGGGGAGCTGTTTTTT
TRBJ2-3	.	TRBV29-1	.	CSAGNSQGSTQYF	TGCAGCGCCGGAAACTCACAGGGTAGTACGCAGTATTTT
TRBJ2-7	.	TRBV11-3	.	CASSYARGGSYEQYF	TGTGCCAGCAGCTACGCCAGGGGTGGCTCCTACGAGCAGTACTTC
TRBJ2-5	.	TRBV6-5	.	CASSSTGEETQYF	TGTGCCAGCAGTAGTACCGGGGAAGAGACCCAGTACTTC
TRBJ2-7	TRBD1	TRBV5-6	.	CASSGPGGWEQYF	TGTGCCAGCAGCGGACCAGGGGGCTGGGAGCAGTACTTC
TRBJ1-5	.	TRBV9	.	CASSGTGGNQPQHF	TGTGCCAGCAGCGGTACCGGGGGCAATCAGCCCCAGCATTTT